This is a list of T cell receptor beta chains from one sample in a study of OX40 agonist ivuxolimab in advanced cancers. Some clones are missing from TCRdb's copy, which holds only in-frame ones; the method was immunoSEQ multiplex PCR. This table has approximately 70,000 clones, 85% to 90% appearing once. Source: CD4+ or CD8+ T cells sorted from blood, taken in a trial of the OX40 agonist ivuxolimab. These receptors were obtained from an adult with an advanced solid tumor such as melanoma, head and neck, liver or kidney cancer. Each CDR3 is given with its conserved first and last residue. D genes are given only for firm matches. Not all rows give a size; the values are once, few, many and, for expanded clones, a class.

cdr3_length clone_size j_call v_call d_call cdr3_nt cdr3_aa
14 - TRBJ1-1 TRBV18 TRBD1 TGTGCCAGCTCACTGGGGACAGGGCTGACTGAAGCTTTCTTT CASSLGTGLTEAFF
14 - TRBJ2-3 TRBV15 - TGTGCCACCAGTCTAGCCGGGGGTGGGGATACGCAGTATTTT CATSLAGGGDTQYF
19 - TRBJ1-5 TRBV6-1 TRBD1 TGTGCCAGCAGTGAAGAGGGCCGGACAGGGGCTTATAGCAATCAGCCCCAGCATTTT CASSEEGRTGAYSNQPQHF
15 - TRBJ1-2 TRBV4-2 TRBD1 TGTGCCAGCAGCCAAGACCGGGACAGGGGGACTGGCTACACCTTC CASSQDRDRGTGYTF
14 - TRBJ1-5 TRBV18 - TGTGCCAGCTCACCGCCTTCACAGGATCAGCCCCAGCATTTT CASSPPSQDQPQHF
15 - TRBJ1-2 TRBV28 - TGTGCCAGCAGTCCCCCCTCACACATAAGCTATGGCTACACCTTC CASSPPSHISYGYTF
12 - TRBJ1-2 TRBV29-1 TRBD1 TGCAGCGCCCAACAGGGGGGCTATGGCTACACCTTC CSAQQGGYGYTF
18 - TRBJ2-3 TRBV7-6 TRBD2 TGTGCCAGCAGCGCCCCCAGCGGGGGGGCCTGGGGCACAGATACGCAGTATTTT CASSAPSGGAWGTDTQYF
12 - TRBJ1-6 TRBV28 - TGTGCCAGCAAGGGGAGGGGTTCACCCCTCCACTTT CASKGRGSPLHF
13 - TRBJ1-2 TRBV10-3 - TGTGCCATCAGTGGGCAGCTTGGCTATGGCTACACCTTC CAISGQLGYGYTF
14 few TRBJ1-2 TRBV5-4 - TGTGCCAGCACCCGCGGCGGGGCAGACTATGGCTACACCTTC CASTRGGADYGYTF
14 - TRBJ2-1 TRBV12-5 - TGTGCTAGTGGTTTGAAATGGACTTGGGATGAGCAGTTCTTC CASGLKWTWDEQFF
15 once TRBJ2-5 TRBV6-6 TRBD1 TGTGCCAGCAGCCCGGGACAGGGTTTAGGAGAGACCCAGTACTTC CASSPGQGLGETQYF
14 once TRBJ1-1 TRBV6-5 - TGTGCCAGCAGTTCTAAGATCCCGGGCACTGAAGCTTTCTTT CASSSKIPGTEAFF
13 - TRBJ1-1 TRBV7-9 - TGTGCCAGCAGCATGGAAAAGAACACTGAAGCTTTCTTT CASSMEKNTEAFF
16 few TRBJ1-5 TRBV6-8 - TGTGCCAGCAGTTACTTCCAGACAGGTAGCAATCAGCCCCAGCATTTT CASSYFQTGSNQPQHF
14 - TRBJ2-3 TRBV5-1 TRBD1 TGCGCCACCTCTCCGGGACAGCTCACAGATACGCAGTATTTT CATSPGQLTDTQYF
13 once TRBJ2-3 TRBV7-8 - TGTGCCAGCAGCTTAAAAGCCAGAGATACGCAGTATTTT CASSLKARDTQYF
20 once TRBJ2-1 TRBV4-1 TRBD2 TGCGCCAGCAGCCAAAGGGGGACTAGCGGGAGGGTCAGCTCCTACAATGAGCAGTTCTTC CASSQRGTSGRVSSYNEQFF
15 - TRBJ2-7 TRBV14 - TGTGCCAGCTCCGCGATAGGGGCCCACCCTGGGGAGCAGTACTTC CASSAIGAHPGEQYF
14 - TRBJ1-5 TRBV5-8 TRBD1 TGTGCCAGCAGCTTGGATCAAGGGGGCCAGCCCCAGCATTTT CASSLDQGGQPQHF
14 - TRBJ2-7 TRBV5-4 - TGTGCCAGCAGCTTGAACAGGAATTCCTACGAGCAGTACTTC CASSLNRNSYEQYF
11 - TRBJ2-1 TRBV2 - TGTGCCAGCAGTTTGCTCAGTGAGCAGTTCTTC CASSLLSEQFF
14 - TRBJ2-7 TRBV11-2 - TGTGCCAGCAGCTTAGAGGGCAAACCCTACGAGCAGTACTTC CASSLEGKPYEQYF
14 - TRBJ1-1 TRBV30 - TGTGCCTGGAGTGTACCCTATTTGAACACTGAAGCTTTCTTT CAWSVPYLNTEAFF
14 - TRBJ2-7 TRBV19 TRBD1 TGTGCCAGTAGTTCGGCAGGGGGATCGCGGGAGCAGTACTTC CASSSAGGSREQYF
13 - TRBJ1-1 TRBV19 - TGTGCCAGTAGTCTCGACGGGAACACTGAAGCTTTCTTT CASSLDGNTEAFF
13 - TRBJ1-5 TRBV6-5 - TGTGCCAGCAGTGAGGGTACTAATCAGCCCCAGCATTTT CASSEGTNQPQHF
18 - TRBJ1-1 TRBV28 - TGTGCCAGCAGCCAGGGCCTACTTGGCAGGGTCATGAACACTGAAGCTTTCTTT CASSQGLLGRVMNTEAFF
15 once TRBJ1-2 TRBV5-1 - TGCGCCAGCACCGTAGGGGCGGATTCCTTCTATGGCTACACCTTC CASTVGADSFYGYTF
19 - TRBJ1-4 TRBV28 TRBD1 TGTGCCAGCAGTGGCCCGGGACAGGGATTGAGTTTAACTAATGAAAAACTGTTTTTT CASSGPGQGLSLTNEKLFF
13 once TRBJ2-5 TRBV10-2 TRBD1 TGCGCCAGCAGCCAGGACAGGCAAGAGACCCAGTACTTC CASSQDRQETQYF
18 - TRBJ1-2 TRBV19 - TGTGCCAGTAGTATTAGTCCCCCCGGACCACCCGACGGGGGACGCTACACCTTC CASSISPPGPPDGGRYTF
15 - TRBJ2-7 TRBV10-2 TRBD1 TGCGCCAGCAAACCGGGACAGGGATCCTACTACGAGCAGTACTTC CASKPGQGSYYEQYF
14 - TRBJ2-1 TRBV6-1 - TGTGCCAGCATGGGGCAGGTCTCCTACAATGAGCAGTTCTTC CASMGQVSYNEQFF
14 - TRBJ2-5 TRBV2 TRBD1 TGTGCCAGCAGTCCGGGACAGGGGGGCGAGACCCAGTACTTC CASSPGQGGETQYF
14 few TRBJ1-1 TRBV2 - TGTGCCAGCAAATCGGGCAGACAGAACACTGAAGCTTTCTTT CASKSGRQNTEAFF
15 - TRBJ1-5 TRBV19 - TGTGCCAGTAGTAGAGTACAAGCAAGCAATCAGCCCCAGCATTTT CASSRVQASNQPQHF
15 - TRBJ2-7 TRBV5-6 - TGTGCCAGCAGCTTGCAAATGGTAAGAACCTACGAGCAGTACTTC CASSLQMVRTYEQYF
15 once TRBJ1-1 TRBV5-1 - TGCGCCAGCAGCTTGGAGGTGCGCTCCCCACCTGAAGCTTTCTTT CASSLEVRSPPEAFF